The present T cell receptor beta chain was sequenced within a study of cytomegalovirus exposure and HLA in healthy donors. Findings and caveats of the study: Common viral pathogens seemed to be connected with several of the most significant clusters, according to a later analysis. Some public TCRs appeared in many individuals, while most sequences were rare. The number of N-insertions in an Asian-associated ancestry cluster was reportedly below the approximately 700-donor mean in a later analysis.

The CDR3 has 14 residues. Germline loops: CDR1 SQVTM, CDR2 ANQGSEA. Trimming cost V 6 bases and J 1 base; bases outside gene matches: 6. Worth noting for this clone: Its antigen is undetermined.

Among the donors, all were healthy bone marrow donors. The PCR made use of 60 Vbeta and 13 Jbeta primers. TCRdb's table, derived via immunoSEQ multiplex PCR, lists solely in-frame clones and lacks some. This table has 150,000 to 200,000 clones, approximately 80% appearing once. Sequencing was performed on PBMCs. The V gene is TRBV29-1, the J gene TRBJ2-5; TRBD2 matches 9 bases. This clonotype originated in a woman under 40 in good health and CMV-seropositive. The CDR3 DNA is TGCAGCGTCCTACCGACTAGCGGCCAAGAGACCCAGTACTTC. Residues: CSVLPTSGQETQYF.